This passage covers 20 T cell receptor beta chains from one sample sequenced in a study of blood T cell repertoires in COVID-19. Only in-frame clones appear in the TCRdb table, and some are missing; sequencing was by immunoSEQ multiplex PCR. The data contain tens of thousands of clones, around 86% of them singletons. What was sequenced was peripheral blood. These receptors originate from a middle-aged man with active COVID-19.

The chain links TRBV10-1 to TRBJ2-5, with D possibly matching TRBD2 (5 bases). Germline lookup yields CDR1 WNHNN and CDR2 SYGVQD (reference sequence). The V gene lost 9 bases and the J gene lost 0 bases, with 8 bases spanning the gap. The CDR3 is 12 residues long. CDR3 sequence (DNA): TGCGCCAGTCACGGGGACCAAGAGACCCAGTACTTC. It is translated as CASHGDQETQYF.

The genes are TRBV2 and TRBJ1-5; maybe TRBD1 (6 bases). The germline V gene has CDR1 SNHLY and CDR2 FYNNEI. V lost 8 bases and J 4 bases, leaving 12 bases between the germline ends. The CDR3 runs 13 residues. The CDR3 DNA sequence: TGTGCCAGCCATCTACAGGGAAATCAGCCCCAGCATTTT. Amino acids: CASHLQGNQPQHF.

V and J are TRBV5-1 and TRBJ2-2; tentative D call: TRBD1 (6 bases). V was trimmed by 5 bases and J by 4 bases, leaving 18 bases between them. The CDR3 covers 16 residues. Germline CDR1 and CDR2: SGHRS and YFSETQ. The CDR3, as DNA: TGCGCCAGCAGGACCACAGGGACCATAGGCACCGGGGAGCTGTTTTTT. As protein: CASRTTGTIGTGELFF. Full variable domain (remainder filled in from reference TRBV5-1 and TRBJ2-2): KAGVTQTPRYLIKTRGQQVTLSCSPISGHRSVSWYQQTPGQGLQFLFEYFSETQRNKGNFPGRFSGRQFSNSRSEMNVSTLELGDSALYLCASRTTGTIGTGELFFGEGSRLTVL.

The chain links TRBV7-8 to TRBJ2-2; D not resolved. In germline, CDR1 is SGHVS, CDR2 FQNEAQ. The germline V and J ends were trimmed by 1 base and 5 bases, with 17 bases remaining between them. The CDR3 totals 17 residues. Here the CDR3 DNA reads TGTGCCAGCAGCTTAGAGATGCGTGCCACGGGTACCGGGGAGCTGTTTTTT. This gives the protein CASSLEMRATGTGELFF.

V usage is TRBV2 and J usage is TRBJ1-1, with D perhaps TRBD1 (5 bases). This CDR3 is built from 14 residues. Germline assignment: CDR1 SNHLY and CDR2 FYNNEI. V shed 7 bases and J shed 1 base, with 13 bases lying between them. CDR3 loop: CASNQGARNTEAFF. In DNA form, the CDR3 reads TGTGCCAGCAATCAGGGCGCCCGGAACACTGAAGCTTTCTTT. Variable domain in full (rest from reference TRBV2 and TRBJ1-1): EPEVTQTPSHQVTQMGQEVILRCVPISNHLYFYWYRQILGQKVEFLVSFYNNEISEKSEIFDDQFSVERPDGSNFTLKIRSTKLEDSAMYFCASNQGARNTEAFFGQGTRLTVV.

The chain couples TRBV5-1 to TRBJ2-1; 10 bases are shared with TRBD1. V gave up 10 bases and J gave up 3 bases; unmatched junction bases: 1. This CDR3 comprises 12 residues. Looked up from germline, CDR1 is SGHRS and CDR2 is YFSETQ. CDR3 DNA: TGCGCCGGGACAGGGGTCTACAATGAGCAGTTCTTC. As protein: CAGTGVYNEQFF.

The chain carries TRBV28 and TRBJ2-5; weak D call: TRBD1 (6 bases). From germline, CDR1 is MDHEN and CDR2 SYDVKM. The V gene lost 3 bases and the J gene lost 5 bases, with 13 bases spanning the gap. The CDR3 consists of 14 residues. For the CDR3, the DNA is TGTGCCAGCAGTTTGGGGGCCTGGGGGGAGACCCAGTACTTC. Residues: CASSLGAWGETQYF. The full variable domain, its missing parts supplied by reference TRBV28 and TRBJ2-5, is DVKVTQSSRYLVKRTGEKVFLECVQDMDHENMFWYRQDPGLGLRLIYFSYDVKMKEKGDIPEGYSVSREKKERFSLILESASTNQTSMYLCASSLGAWGETQYFGPGTRLLVL.

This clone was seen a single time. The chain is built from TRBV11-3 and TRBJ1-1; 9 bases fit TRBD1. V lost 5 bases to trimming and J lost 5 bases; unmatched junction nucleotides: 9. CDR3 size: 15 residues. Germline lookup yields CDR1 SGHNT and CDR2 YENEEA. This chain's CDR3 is CASSGDRARGTEAFF. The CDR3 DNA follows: TGTGCCAGCAGCGGGGACAGGGCCCGGGGAACTGAAGCTTTCTTT.

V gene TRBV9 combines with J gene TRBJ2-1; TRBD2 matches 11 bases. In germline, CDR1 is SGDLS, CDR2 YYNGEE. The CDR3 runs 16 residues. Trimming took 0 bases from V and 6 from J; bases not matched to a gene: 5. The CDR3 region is CASSVVSGRATNEQFF. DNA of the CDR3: TGTGCCAGCAGCGTAGTTAGCGGGAGGGCCACCAATGAGCAGTTCTTC.

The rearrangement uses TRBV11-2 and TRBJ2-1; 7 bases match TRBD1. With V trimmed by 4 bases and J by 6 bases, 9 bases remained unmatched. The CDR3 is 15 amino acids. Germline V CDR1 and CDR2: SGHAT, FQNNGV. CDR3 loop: CASSWQRGPGNEQFF. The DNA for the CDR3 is TGTGCCAGCAGCTGGCAGAGGGGGCCAGGCAATGAGCAGTTCTTC. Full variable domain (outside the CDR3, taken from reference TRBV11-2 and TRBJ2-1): EAGVAQSPRYKIIEKRQSVAFWCNPISGHATLYWYQQILGQGPKLLIQFQNNGVVDDSQLPKDRFSAERLKGVDSTLKIQPAKLEDSAVYLCASSWQRGPGNEQFFGPGTRLTVL.

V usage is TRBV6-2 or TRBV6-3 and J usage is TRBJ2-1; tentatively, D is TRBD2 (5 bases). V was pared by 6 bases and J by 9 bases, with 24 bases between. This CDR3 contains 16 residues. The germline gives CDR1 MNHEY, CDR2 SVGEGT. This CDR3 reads CASSPPGLASFAEQFF. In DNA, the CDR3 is TGTGCCAGCAGCCCCCCCGGGCTAGCCTCTTTTGCTGAGCAGTTCTTC.

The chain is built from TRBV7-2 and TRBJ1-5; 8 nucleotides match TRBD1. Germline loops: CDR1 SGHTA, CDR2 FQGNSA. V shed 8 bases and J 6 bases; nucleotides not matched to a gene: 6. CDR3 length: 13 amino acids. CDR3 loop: CASAAGGGQPQHF. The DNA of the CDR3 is TGTGCCAGCGCGGCAGGGGGCGGTCAGCCCCAGCATTTT.

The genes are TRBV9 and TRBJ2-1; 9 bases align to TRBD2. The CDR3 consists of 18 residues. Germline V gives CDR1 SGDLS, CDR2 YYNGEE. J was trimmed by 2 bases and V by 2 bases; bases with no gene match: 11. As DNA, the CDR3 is TGTGCCAGCAGCGTGGCGACGACTAGCGGAAATACCTACAATGAGCAGTTCTTC. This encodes CASSVATTSGNTYNEQFF.

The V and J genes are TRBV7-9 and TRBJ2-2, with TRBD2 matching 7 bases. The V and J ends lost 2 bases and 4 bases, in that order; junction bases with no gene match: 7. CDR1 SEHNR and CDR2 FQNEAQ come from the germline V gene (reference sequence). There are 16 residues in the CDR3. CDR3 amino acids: CASSLLAGDRTGELFF. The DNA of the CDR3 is TGTGCCAGCAGCTTATTGGCGGGGGATCGCACCGGGGAGCTGTTTTTT.

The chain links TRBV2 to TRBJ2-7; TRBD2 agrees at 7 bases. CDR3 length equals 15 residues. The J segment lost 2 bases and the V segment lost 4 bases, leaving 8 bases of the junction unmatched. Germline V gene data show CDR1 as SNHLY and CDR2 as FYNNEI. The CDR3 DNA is TGTGCCAGCAGTGCAGCTAGCGGTACCACCTACGAGCAGTACTTC. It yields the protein CASSAASGTTYEQYF.

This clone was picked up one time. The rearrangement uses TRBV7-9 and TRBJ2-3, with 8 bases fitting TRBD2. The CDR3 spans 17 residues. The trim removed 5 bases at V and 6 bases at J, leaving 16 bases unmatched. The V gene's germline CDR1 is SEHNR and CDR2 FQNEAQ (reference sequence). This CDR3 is CASSIPRLATIADTQYF. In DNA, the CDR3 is TGTGCCAGCAGCATACCAAGACTAGCGACCATCGCGGATACGCAGTATTTT.

CDR3 loop: CATSDLQGANNYGYTF. DNA for the CDR3: TGTGCCACCAGTGATTTGCAGGGGGCGAATAATTATGGCTACACCTTC. The V and J genes are TRBV24-1 and TRBJ1-2, with 8 bases identical to TRBD1. The CDR3 spans 16 residues. Losses at the gene ends were 0 bases for V and 5 bases for J; bases not matched to a gene: 7. Per germline, CDR1 KGHDR and CDR2 SFDVKD.

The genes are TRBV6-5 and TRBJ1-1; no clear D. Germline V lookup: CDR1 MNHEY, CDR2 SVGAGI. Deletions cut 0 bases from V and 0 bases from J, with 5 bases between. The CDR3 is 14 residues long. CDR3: CASSYSSVNTEAFF. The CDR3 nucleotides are TGTGCCAGCAGTTACTCATCAGTGAACACTGAAGCTTTCTTT.

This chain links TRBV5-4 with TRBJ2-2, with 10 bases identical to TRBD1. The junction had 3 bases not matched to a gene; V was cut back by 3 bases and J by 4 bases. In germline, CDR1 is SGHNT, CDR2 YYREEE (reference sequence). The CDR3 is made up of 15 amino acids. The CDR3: CASSSGTGVTGELFF. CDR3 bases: TGTGCCAGCAGCTCGGGGACAGGGGTCACCGGGGAGCTGTTTTTT.

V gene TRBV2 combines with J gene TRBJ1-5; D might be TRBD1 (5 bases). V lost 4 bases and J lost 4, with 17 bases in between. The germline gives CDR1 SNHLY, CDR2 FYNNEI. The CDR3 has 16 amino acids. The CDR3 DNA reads TGTGCCAGCAGTGCGATGGTCGGCAGGGTGAATCAGCCCCAGCATTTT. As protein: CASSAMVGRVNQPQHF.